This T cell receptor beta chain originates from a study of graft-versus-host responses after intestinal transplantation. As for the study in general: Transplants were multivisceral, liver-intestinal, or isolated intestinal. Anti-thymocyte globulin served as induction for all recipients, who then took tacrolimus and steroids for about 3 years.

The method was immunoSEQ multiplex PCR; TCRdb's version includes in-frame clones alone and lacks a portion of them. The repertoire consists of over 65,000 clones, with roughly 90% occurring once and the leading ten covering 7% to 8.5%. Notes on the study in general: GvH clonotypes were identified within recipient marrow, with a subset emerging first in ileum or blood. Levels of circulating GvH clones at their peak were associated with early post-transplant HvG declines.

As for this clone: Its antigen is not known.

This CDR3 comprises 16 residues. V lost 4 bases to trimming and J lost 5 bases, with 21 bases between them. Germline lookup yields CDR1 LNHDA and CDR2 SQIVND (reference sequence). The J gene is TRBJ2-7, the V gene TRBV19, with TRBD1 as a possible D gene (6 bases). This receptor was identified in a human donor who was the organ donor for an intestinal transplant. The source material was unstimulated CD8+ T cells sorted from spleen or lymph node cells, sampled before transplant. CDR3 loop: CASSKTGADGENEQYF. The CDR3 coding sequence is TGTGCCAGTAGTAAGACAGGAGCGGACGGAGAAAACGAGCAGTACTTC. Looking up the rest from reference TRBV19 and TRBJ2-7 gives the full variable domain: DGGITQSPKYLFRKEGQNVTLSCEQNLNHDAMYWYRQDPGQGLRLIYYSQIVNDFQKGDIAEGYSVSREKKESFPLTVTSAQKNPTAFYLCASSKTGADGENEQYFGPGTRLTVT.